This TCR beta chain was captured in a study of blood T cell repertoires in COVID-19. Per the germline V gene, CDR1 is SGHTA and CDR2 is FQGNSA. The V end lost 3 bases, the J end lost 3 bases, and 18 bases lay between the germline ends. The CDR3 runs 16 residues. In the authors' workflow: It was from reference gene primer amplification that nucleated cell counts were estimated. Here immunoSEQ multiplex PCR was the method, and the copy in TCRdb shows in-frame clones only, minus some. The V and J calls and the clone size are those of that table, but D and trimming were determined from the DNA. The data show over 250,000 clones, about nine tenths seen once.

Sequenced sample: PBMCs or T cells enriched from blood (not recorded which). V and J are TRBV7-2 and TRBJ2-7; D may be TRBD1 (5 bases). This TCR derives from a woman aged 45 to 65 who had recovered from COVID-19. The CDR3 sequence is CASSLQGRGPYYEQYF. CDR3 in DNA: TGTGCCAGCAGCTTGCAGGGCCGAGGACCGTACTACGAGCAGTACTTC.